This T cell receptor (beta chain) was sequenced during a study of control samples from healthy donors and cancer patients. The V gene lost 0 bases and the J gene lost 4 bases, with 19 bases spanning the gap. The germline V gene has CDR1 LGHNA and CDR2 YSLEER. The CDR3 has 18 amino acids. Profiled with immunoSEQ multiplex PCR; TCRdb holds only in-frame clones, not every one. The sample has over 110,000 clones; 80% to 95% are singletons. The sequence was collected from a young man in good health. The sequenced sample was blood. The chain recombines TRBV4-3 with TRBJ1-3, with TRBD1 as a possible D gene (5 bases). The CDR3 bases are TGCGCCAGCAGCCAAGACCCTGGGAGGGGCTTGCTCGGAAACACCATATATTTT. Its translation is CASSQDPGRGLLGNTIYF.